This TCR beta chain was found in a study of metastatic and nonmetastatic thyroid tumors. Study-wide background: Peripheral blood and tumor or nodule samples from malignant and benign thyroid patients were compared.

Overall study results and limits: The study reportedly found significantly higher TCR beta diversity in malignant thyroid tumors than benign nodules, in blood and tumor.

This clone was counted ten times or more. As yet, its antigen is unknown. In the study's own analysis: Using the CDR3 differences seen across clinicopathological groups, the authors built a distant-metastasis classifier for papillary thyroid cancer, which was meant to discriminate distant-metastatic patients. From the PCR reads, TCRdb re-called clones with MiXCR. The V and J calls were determined by TCRdb, not by the authors. This table has 30,000 to 40,000 clones, approximately 15% appearing once. This CDR3 is 18 amino acids long. Germline values: CDR1 MNHEY, CDR2 SVGEGT. The V gene end was trimmed by 2 bases and the J gene end by 0 bases; junction bases not matched to a gene: 10. Treatment of any kind had been given to no patient before thyroid surgery.

This TCR came from a female donor with papillary thyroid cancer or a benign thyroid nodule (not recorded which). Some clones in this sample may be carry-over from other donors' samples. This chain uses TRBV6-2 or TRBV6-3 with TRBJ2-3; 8 bases fit TRBD2. Input material: blood. Here the CDR3 reads CASSYPTGGPTSTDTQYF. CDR3 DNA: TGTGCCAGCAGTTACCCAACGGGAGGGCCAACTAGCACAGATACGCAGTATTTT.